A selection of T cell receptor beta chains follows, all from one sample in a study of precursors of human CD4 cytotoxic T cells. TCRdb ran MiXCR on the reads and lists one entry per CDR3 protein. The sample consists of under 800 distinct CDR3 sequences, roughly 22% of them appearing once. The sample taken for sequencing was memory CD4+ T cells from blood (PBMCs). The receptors originated from a human donor in good health. CDR3s include the opening cysteine and the closing phenylalanine or tryptophan. Each record gives: CDR3 DNA, CDR3 protein, V gene, clone size, J gene, D gene. The D gene is left open where the match is weak. Where a row states a size, it is once, few, many or the class of an expanded clone; other rows omit it.

TGTGCCAGCAGTCTTAGCCGGGAAGGGCCTGTCAATGAGCAGTTCTTC CASSLSREGPVNEQFF TRBV5-4 . TRBJ2-1 .
TGTGCCAGCAGTTCCTCGGACAGGGCGGGTGGAGATACGCAGTATTTT CASSSSDRAGGDTQYF TRBV12-3/TRBV12-4 . TRBJ2-3 TRBD1
TGTGCCAGCAGAGGGGGACGGAACCTCTATGGCTACACCTTC CASRGGRNLYGYTF TRBV28 . TRBJ1-2 .
TGTGCCAGCAGTCGCGGTGGTAGCTATTCTTCTGGGGAGACCCAGTACTTC CASSRGGSYSSGETQYF TRBV6-5 . TRBJ2-5 .
TGCGCCAGCAGCTTGGTTAGCGGGGGTGATACGCAGTATTTT CASSLVSGGDTQYF TRBV5-1 few TRBJ2-3 TRBD2
TGTGCCAGCAGTTTGCAGGCCGGGACCCCTGCCTACGAGCAGTACTTC CASSLQAGTPAYEQYF TRBV28 few TRBJ2-7 .
TGTGCCAGCAGCTTAAGTCGGCTCAATGAGCAGTTCTTC CASSLSRLNEQFF TRBV7-9 . TRBJ2-1 .
TGCGCCAGCAGCCAGGAGAGGAGCTCCTACGAGCAGTACTTC CASSQERSSYEQYF TRBV4-1 . TRBJ2-7 .
TGTGCCAGCAGCACCGGACAGGGGACCACCGGGGAGCTGTTTTTT CASSTGQGTTGELFF TRBV5-5 . TRBJ2-2 TRBD1
TGTGCCTGGAGGGTCAGCTCCTACGAGCAGTACTTC CAWRVSSYEQYF TRBV30 . TRBJ2-7 .
TGCGCCAGCAGCCTTTCCGGGACGCGGGATACGCAGTATTTT CASSLSGTRDTQYF TRBV5-1 . TRBJ2-3 .
TGTGCCACCAGCAGAGATGGGGGGAGCTCCTACGAGCAGTACTTC CATSRDGGSSYEQYF TRBV15 . TRBJ2-7 .
TGTGCCAGCAGCCAAGGGGGCTCCTACAATGAGCAGTTCTTC CASSQGGSYNEQFF TRBV3-1 large TRBJ2-1 .
TGTGCCAGCAGTTACCCCCGGGACAGGGTAATCCAGCATTTT CASSYPRDRVIQHF TRBV6-2/TRBV6-3 large TRBJ1-5 TRBD1
TGTGCCAGCAGCTTAGATCGGGCAGGCGGCGAGCAGTACTTC CASSLDRAGGEQYF TRBV11-3 few TRBJ2-7 .
TGTGCCAGCAGTTACCTAGCGGGCAAGACCTACGAGCAGTACTTC CASSYLAGKTYEQYF TRBV6-6 . TRBJ2-7 TRBD2
TGCAGTCCTCTTGTTTCCCGAGGGTCCAATGAGCAGTTCTTC CSPLVSRGSNEQFF TRBV20-1 . TRBJ2-1 .
TGTGCCAGCAGCCTTCGTCTAGCGGGAGAGGCAGATACGCAGTATTTT CASSLRLAGEADTQYF TRBV3-1 . TRBJ2-3 TRBD2
TGTGCCAGCAGCTACGGGGACAGGGGTAGCAATCAGCCCCAGCATTTT CASSYGDRGSNQPQHF TRBV5-4 few TRBJ1-5 TRBD1
TGCGCCAGCTCCCCGGGGAGGGGTCAGCCCCAGCATTTT CASSPGRGQPQHF TRBV5-1 few TRBJ1-5 .
TGCGCCAGCAGCTTGGTCGGGAGCACAGATACGCAGTATTTT CASSLVGSTDTQYF TRBV5-1 . TRBJ2-3 .
TGTGCCAGCGGAGGACTAGCGGGCGGGGGGAATGAGCAGTTCTTC CASGGLAGGGNEQFF TRBV12-3/TRBV12-4 once TRBJ2-1 TRBD2
TGCAGTGCTAGGGACTACCCTAGGTACAATGAGCAGTTCTTC CSARDYPRYNEQFF TRBV20-1 . TRBJ2-1 .
TGTGCCAGCAGCGTAGGCTCCCGGGTGTACACTGAAGCTTTCTTT CASSVGSRVYTEAFF TRBV9 . TRBJ1-1 .
TGTGCCAGCAGACCCCGGTCAGGGAATGGGGCCAACGTCCTGACTTTC CASRPRSGNGANVLTF TRBV28 few TRBJ2-6 .